This T cell receptor beta chain was profiled in a study of PD-1 blockade in classical Hodgkin lymphoma. Study results and caveats: According to reports, newly diagnosed patients had lower baseline TCR diversity than healthy donors, and relapsed/refractory patients had lower baseline TCR diversity still.

All the patients suffered relapse after autologous stem cell transplantation, and brentuximab vedotin exposure differed. Regarding this clone: The antigen is undetermined. At the DNA level, this CDR3 is encoded by other sequences in the same sample as well.

Only in-frame clones appear in the TCRdb table, and some are missing; sequencing was by immunoSEQ multiplex PCR. In the table there are over 35,000 clones, 80% of which are singletons. Germline values: CDR1 LGHNA, CDR2 YNFKEQ. V lost 4 bases and J lost 5; bases outside the gene matches: 5. This CDR3 contains 14 residues. The rearrangement links TRBV4-2 to TRBJ1-1; 9 positions agree with TRBD1. This clonotype originated in a human donor with classical Hodgkin lymphoma. The sample was peripheral blood mononuclear cells (PBMCs), taken before the second cycle of nivolumab. CDR3 in amino acids: CASSRGQGGTEAFF. CDR3 DNA: TGTGCCAGCAGCCGGGGACAGGGAGGTACTGAAGCTTTCTTT.